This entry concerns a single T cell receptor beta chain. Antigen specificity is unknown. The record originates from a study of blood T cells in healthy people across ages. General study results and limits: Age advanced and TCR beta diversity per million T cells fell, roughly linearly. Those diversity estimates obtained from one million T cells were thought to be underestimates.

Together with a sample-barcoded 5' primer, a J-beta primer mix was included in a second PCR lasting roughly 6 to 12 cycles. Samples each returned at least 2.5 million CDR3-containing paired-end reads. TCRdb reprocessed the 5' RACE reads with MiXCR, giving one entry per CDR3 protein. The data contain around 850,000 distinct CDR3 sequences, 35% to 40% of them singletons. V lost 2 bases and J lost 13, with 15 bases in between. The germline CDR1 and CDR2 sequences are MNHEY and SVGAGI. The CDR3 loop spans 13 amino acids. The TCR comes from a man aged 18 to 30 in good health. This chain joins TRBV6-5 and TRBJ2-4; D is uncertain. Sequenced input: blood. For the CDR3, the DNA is TGTGCCAGCAGTTACAACCCAGGAAATGAGCAGTACTTC. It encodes CASSYNPGNEQYF.